The 21 T cell receptor beta chains given below trace back to one sample, sequenced in a study of T cells in Graves' hyperthyroidism and ophthalmopathy. Amplified TCR beta CDR3 regions came from RNA transcripts. Researchers ran a first-round RT-PCR on the TCR CDR3 using the HTBI primer set. One entry per CDR3 protein, called by TCRdb with MiXCR from the multiplex PCR reads. The sample shows hundreds of thousands of distinct CDR3 sequences, roughly 14% of them seen only once. The sequencing sample was made of blood. These receptors were obtained from a man between 18 and 35 years old with Graves' ophthalmopathy.

This clonotype was counted only a few times. The V call is TRBV4-1, the J call TRBJ2-3; 7 bases line up with TRBD2. Germline trimming cut 4 bases from V and 6 bases from J; bases unmatched to any gene: 13. The CDR3 covers 16 residues. Per the germline V gene, CDR1 is MGHRA and CDR2 is YSYEKL. The CDR3 loop reads CASSLPAGTSDDTQYF. In nucleotides, the CDR3 is TGCGCCAGCAGCCTCCCGGCGGGAACTAGCGATGATACGCAGTATTTT.

This chain joins TRBV3-1 and TRBJ1-3; possible D gene TRBD1, 5 bases. Germline V gives CDR1 LGHDT, CDR2 YNNKEL (reference sequence). CDR3 length: 16 amino acids. V lost 5 bases and J lost 4, with 18 bases in between. The CDR3 region is CASSSGAPRDGNTIYF. The CDR3 region has the DNA TGTGCCAGCAGCTCCGGGGCTCCTCGGGACGGAAACACCATATATTTT.

In this sample, this clonotype turned up many times. The chain carries TRBV27 and TRBJ1-6, with 10 bases aligning to TRBD1. Germline V CDR1 and CDR2: MNHEY, SMNVEV (reference sequence). V dropped 5 bases and J dropped 9; count of bases not matched to a gene: 7. CDR3 length equals 15 residues. CDR3 nucleotides: TGTGCCAGCAGTAGAGACAGGGGGCAGAGTTCACCCCTCCACTTT. This sequence encodes CASSRDRGQSSPLHF.

The J gene is TRBJ2-2, the V gene TRBV3-1; D remains unclear. CDR3 length: 13 amino acids. The germline CDR1 and CDR2 sequences are LGHDT and YNNKEL (reference sequence). V shed 10 bases and J shed 5 bases, with 14 bases lying between them. The CDR3 bases are TGTGCCACCTTTAGTGGGGAAACCGGGGAGCTGTTTTTT. This sequence encodes CATFSGETGELFF.

This clonotype occurred a few times. The chain carries TRBV10-1 and TRBJ2-1; 7 nucleotides align to TRBD1. Germline values: CDR1 WNHNN, CDR2 SYGVQD (reference sequence). After removal of 7 bases from V and 0 bases from J, the junction contained 6 bases not matched to a gene. The CDR3 loop spans 15 amino acids. The CDR3 here is CASNPGQSSYNEQFF. The CDR3 region has the DNA TGCGCCAGCAATCCGGGACAGAGCTCCTACAATGAGCAGTTCTTC.

This clonotype was seen ten or more times. This sequence joins TRBV30 and TRBJ1-3; D ambiguous. In germline, CDR1 is GTSNPN, CDR2 SVGIG (reference sequence). Trimming removed 2 bases at V and 2 bases at J, with 7 bases between. The CDR3 loop spans 13 amino acids. CDR3 coding DNA: TGTGCCTGGAGTCCAATCGCTGGAAACACCATATATTTT. Encoded protein: CAWSPIAGNTIYF.

This clonotype was recorded many times. This chain joins TRBV20-1 and TRBJ2-1; D possibly corresponds to TRBD1 (8 bases). Trimming took 0 bases from V and 4 from J, leaving 13 bases between them. Per the germline V gene, CDR1 is DFQATT and CDR2 is SNEGSKA (reference sequence). This CDR3 has 15 amino acids. Here the CDR3 DNA reads TGCAGTGCTAGAGATACAGGGGGACTATACAATGAGCAGTTCTTC. Its protein is CSARDTGGLYNEQFF.

This clonotype has a handful of counts. The gene calls are TRBV19 and TRBJ1-3, with TRBD1 matching over 7 bases. V was pared by 3 bases and J by 0 bases, with 2 bases of the junction left unmatched. Germline V gives CDR1 LNHDA, CDR2 SQIVND (reference sequence). The CDR3 contains 15 residues. The CDR3 sequence is CASSMGQYSGNTIYF. The CDR3, as DNA: TGTGCCAGTAGTATGGGACAGTACTCTGGAAACACCATATATTTT.

Turning to this clonotype: A clone one base away is much larger, so this may be a read error. V gene TRBV10-3 combines with J gene TRBJ2-7; D may be TRBD1 (5 bases). V lost 5 bases, J lost 7 bases, and 21 bases lay in between. The CDR3 sequence is 15 residues long. CDR1 is ENHRY, CDR2 SYGVKD, per germline. CDR3 nucleotides: TGTGCCATCAGTTCGGGTCAAACTTCAGGGAATGAGCAGTACTTC. This encodes CAISSGQTSGNEQYF.

This clonotype has more than one count but fewer than ten. The chain employs TRBV7-6 and TRBJ2-5; maybe TRBD1 (6 bases). Trimming stripped 4 bases from V and 0 bases from J, with 9 bases between. The CDR3 has 14 residues. The germline V gene encodes CDR1 SGHVS and CDR2 FNYEAQ. In DNA form, the CDR3 reads TGTGCCAGCAGCTCCGACAGGTACCAAGAGACCCAGTACTTC. Translating it yields CASSSDRYQETQYF.

This clonotype was observed at least ten times. The rearrangement joins TRBV7-3 to TRBJ2-3, with unresolved D. V lost 8 bases to trimming and J lost 0 bases, with 12 bases between them. The CDR3 has 14 residues. Per the germline V gene, CDR1 is SGHTA and CDR2 is FQGTGA. The CDR3 sequence is CASRQQHSTDTQYF. The CDR3 coding sequence is TGTGCCAGCCGCCAACAGCATAGCACAGATACGCAGTATTTT.

This clonotype was observed a handful of times. The chain couples TRBV5-4 to TRBJ2-1; 8 bases are a match to TRBD1. J gave up 0 bases and V 4 bases, and 6 bases lay outside the gene matches. CDR3 length: 16 amino acids. CDR1 is SGHNT, CDR2 YYREEE, per germline (reference sequence). The CDR3 DNA is TGTGCCAGCAGCCTTTGGACAGGGAGCTCCTACAATGAGCAGTTCTTC. The encoded protein is CASSLWTGSSYNEQFF.

The chain links TRBV7-9 to TRBJ2-3; a weak D match, TRBD2 (5 bases). The V gene's germline CDR1 is SEHNR and CDR2 FQNEAQ (reference sequence). Trimming took 5 bases from V and 2 from J, leaving 14 bases between them. The CDR3 is made up of 15 amino acids. The CDR3 bases are TGTGCCAGCAGCGCCCCCGGGGATCTCACAGATACGCAGTATTTT. Its translation is CASSAPGDLTDTQYF.

This clonotype was counted a few times. This sequence joins TRBV20-1 and TRBJ1-2; 7 bases are a match to TRBD1. The CDR3 is 15 amino acids. The germline CDR1 and CDR2 sequences are DFQATT and SNEGSKA (reference sequence). The ends lost 6 bases at V and 6 bases at J; junction bases unmatched: 16. Here the CDR3 DNA reads TGCAGTGCGGGGGGGGACAGCCCACACGGGGATGGCTACACCTTC. Amino acids: CSAGGDSPHGDGYTF.

Concerning this clonotype itself: A read error may be the cause here, since a much bigger clone is one base away. The chain carries TRBV7-9 and TRBJ2-1; 11 nucleotides match TRBD2. CDR1 and CDR2 from the germline V gene are SEHNR and FQNEAQ (reference sequence). The CDR3 spans 14 residues. This chain's CDR3 is CASTVTSGKDEQLF. The CDR3 nucleotides read TGTGCCAGCACCGTGACTAGCGGGAAGGATGAGCAGCTCTTC.

This clonotype was recorded at least ten times. The chain carries TRBV19 and TRBJ1-5, with TRBD1 matching 9 bases. The CDR3 consists of 14 residues. CDR1 and CDR2 (germline): LNHDA, SQIVND (reference sequence). The junction had 3 bases not matched to a gene; V was cut back by 9 bases and J by 0 bases. The CDR3 spells CASGDRDSNQPQHF. As DNA, the CDR3 is TGTGCCAGCGGGGACAGGGATAGCAATCAGCCCCAGCATTTT.

This clonotype was observed a handful of times. The chain uses TRBV20-1 and TRBJ2-7, with D possibly matching TRBD2 (5 bases). V was trimmed by 6 bases and J by 6 bases, leaving 12 bases between them. In germline, CDR1 is DFQATT, CDR2 SNEGSKA (reference sequence). The length of the CDR3 is 11 residues. CDR3 region: CSAETSGEQYF. As DNA, the CDR3 is TGCAGTGCGGAAACTAGTGGCGAGCAGTACTTC.

The genes are TRBV3-1 and TRBJ1-1, with TRBD1 identical over 8 bases. CDR3 length: 14 amino acids. The germline V gene has CDR1 LGHDT and CDR2 YNNKEL (reference sequence). The V gene end was trimmed by 4 bases and the J gene end by 3 bases; junction bases not matched to a gene: 4. The CDR3 DNA follows: TGTGCCAGCAGCCGTGCGACAGGGGACACTGAAGCTTTCTTT. Translated, it gives CASSRATGDTEAFF.

This clonotype has a count of ten or more. This chain uses TRBV27 with TRBJ1-6; D is uncertain. The CDR3 has 17 residues. Trimming left V 0 bases short and J 11 bases short, with 20 bases between. The germline V gene has CDR1 MNHEY and CDR2 SMNVEV (reference sequence). CDR3 nucleotide sequence: TGTGCCAGCAGTTTATCCCCCGCGACACGGTTGGGGACACCCCTCCACTTT. Translation gives CASSLSPATRLGTPLHF.

The chain is built from TRBV30 and TRBJ2-1, with D uncertain. With 0 bases removed from V and 3 bases from J, the gap between germline ends came to 12 bases. The CDR3 loop spans 15 amino acids. Germline V gene data show CDR1 as GTSNPN and CDR2 as SVGIG (reference sequence). As DNA, the CDR3 is TGTGCCTGGAGTGTATTCCCTACGGTCTACAATGAGCAGTTCTTC. Protein: CAWSVFPTVYNEQFF.

The J gene is TRBJ2-5, the V gene TRBV9; 11 nucleotides match TRBD2. The CDR3 runs 17 residues. With 3 bases clipped from V and 5 bases from J, the junction kept 12 bases outside the gene matches. Germline CDR1 and CDR2: SGDLS and YYNGEE. The CDR3 DNA follows: TGTGCCAGCAGCGCACCCGAACTAGCGGGGGAGTGGGAGACCCAGTACTTC. Its translation is CASSAPELAGEWETQYF. Using reference TRBV9 and TRBJ2-5 for the parts outside the CDR3, the full variable domain is DSGVTQTPKHLITATGQRVTLRCSPRSGDLSVYWYQQSLDQGLQFLIQYYNGEERAKGNILERFSAQQFPDLHSELNLSSLELGDSALYFCASSAPELAGEWETQYFGPGTRLLVL.